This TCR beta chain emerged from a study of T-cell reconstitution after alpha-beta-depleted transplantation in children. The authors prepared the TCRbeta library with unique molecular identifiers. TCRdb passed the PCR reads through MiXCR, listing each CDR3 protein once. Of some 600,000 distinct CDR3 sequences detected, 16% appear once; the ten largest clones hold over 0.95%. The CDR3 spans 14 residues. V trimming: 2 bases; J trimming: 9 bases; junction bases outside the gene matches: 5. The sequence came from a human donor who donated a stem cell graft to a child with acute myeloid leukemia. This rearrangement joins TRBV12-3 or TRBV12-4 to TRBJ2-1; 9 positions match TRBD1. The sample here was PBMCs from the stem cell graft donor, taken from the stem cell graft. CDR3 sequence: CASSLPDRGGEQFF. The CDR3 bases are TGTGCCAGCAGTTTACCGGACAGGGGAGGTGAGCAGTTCTTC.